This T cell receptor beta chain comes out of a study of blood T cell repertoires in COVID-19. Study-level background: The United States, Italy and Spain supplied acute and convalescent COVID-19 samples. T cells, B-cell-depleted T cells, or PBMCs supplied cDNA or gDNA.

Trimming removed 6 bases from V and 7 bases from J; junction bases left unmatched: 11. Germline V lookup: CDR1 SGHAT, CDR2 FQDESV (reference sequence). This CDR3 has 14 amino acids. Study processing details: Reference gene primers were amplified, and this amplification served to estimate nucleated cell counts. Data came from immunoSEQ multiplex PCR; TCRdb stores just in-frame clones and leaves some out. From that table come the V and J calls and clone size; the DNA was used to work out D and trimming. The sample records tens of thousands of clones, about 76% being singletons. V usage is TRBV11-1 and J usage is TRBJ1-1; TRBD1 matches at 7 bases. This sequence originates from a man in his 70s with active or convalescent COVID-19. Material: peripheral blood. CDR3 in amino acids: CASRKTGTESEAFF. CDR3 nucleotides: TGTGCCAGCAGGAAGACCGGGACAGAAAGTGAAGCTTTCTTT.